These 17 T cell receptor beta chains were all obtained from the same sample, sequenced in a study of CD8+CD57+ T cells in acquired aplastic anemia. In patients chosen for sequencing, flow cytometry had shown CD8+CD57+ cell expansion. The template for TCR beta VDJ and CDR3 sequence profiling was genomic DNA. TCRdb recomputed calls from the reads with MiXCR, one row per CDR3 protein. The data show tens of thousands of distinct CDR3 sequences, less than 65% seen once. Sequencing input: sorted CD4+, CD8+, or CD8+CD57+ T cells (not recorded which) from PBMCs. The receptors originated from a human donor with aplastic anemia.

The chain recombines TRBV7-2 with TRBJ2-7; D is uncertain. CDR1 and CDR2 from the germline V gene are SGHTA and FQGNSA. V lost 4 bases, J lost 4 bases, and 8 bases lay in between. The CDR3 runs to 12 residues. The CDR3 DNA sequence: TGTGCCAGCAGCTCAGGATTGTACGAGCAGTACTTC. Amino acid sequence: CASSSGLYEQYF.

This clonotype was seen more than once but under ten times. J is TRBJ2-3 and V is TRBV10-3, with unresolved D. Germline assignment: CDR1 ENHRY and CDR2 SYGVKD. Trimming took off 2 bases at V and 1 base at J, with 16 bases between the two ends. The CDR3 has 17 amino acids. The CDR3 loop is CAISETLLTARTDTQYF. CDR3 bases: TGTGCCATCAGTGAGACCCTCTTGACCGCCCGCACAGATACGCAGTATTTT.

The sample holds many counts of this clonotype. The chain couples TRBV28 to TRBJ2-3, with D possibly TRBD1 on 6 matching bases. The CDR3 is made up of 15 amino acids. From germline, CDR1 is MDHEN and CDR2 SYDVKM. The V end lost 10 bases, the J end lost 2 bases, and 19 bases lay between the germline ends. The CDR3 here is CATTPTGQITDTQYF. As DNA, the CDR3 is TGTGCCACTACTCCCACAGGGCAAATCACAGATACGCAGTATTTT.

The table lists this clonotype with a few counts. The J gene is TRBJ2-1, the V gene TRBV20-1; D might be TRBD1 or TRBD2, each matching 6 bases. V was shortened by 6 bases and J by 5 bases, with 14 bases between the two germline ends. The germline V gene encodes CDR1 DFQATT and CDR2 SNEGSKA (reference sequence). This CDR3 region has 13 residues. The CDR3 coding sequence is TGCAGTGCCGGTGGGGGGCCCCACAATGAGCAGTTCTTC. This sequence encodes CSAGGGPHNEQFF.

The genes are TRBV20-1 and TRBJ2-5; weak D call: TRBD2 (5 bases). Trimming removed 0 bases at V and 11 bases at J, with 10 bases between. CDR3 length equals 11 residues. Germline CDR1 is DFQATT and CDR2 is SNEGSKA (reference sequence). This CDR3 reads CSARDRGVQYF. The CDR3 DNA follows: TGCAGTGCTAGAGACCGGGGAGTGCAGTACTTC.

As regards this clonotype: A much larger clone lies a single base off, so this may be a read error. J is TRBJ2-5 and V is TRBV11-2; D is ambiguous. The CDR3 spans 14 residues. Per the germline V gene, CDR1 is SGHAT and CDR2 is FQNNGV. Deletions cut 3 bases from V and 2 bases from J, with 10 bases between. As DNA, the CDR3 is TGTGCCAGCAGCTTTCTCTTGGGGCAAGAGACCCAGTACTTC. Its translation: CASSFLLGQETQYF.

The chain combines TRBV20-1 with TRBJ2-5; the D is unclear. The J call may be faulty, since TRBJ2-7 better matches the DNA end. The CDR3 is made up of 11 amino acids. Germline CDR1 DFQATT, CDR2 SNEGSKA (reference sequence). The CDR3, as DNA: TGCAGTGCTAGTTCATTAACCGAGCAGTACTTC. As protein: CSASSLTEQYF.

The chain recombines TRBV2 with TRBJ2-7; D gene uncertain. Germline assignment: CDR1 SNHLY and CDR2 FYNNEI. The ends were cut back, 8 bases at V and 0 bases at J, with 8 bases in the middle. The CDR3 covers 12 residues. CDR3 sequence reads: CASQSLSYEQYF. The DNA of the CDR3 is TGTGCCAGCCAATCTCTCTCCTACGAGCAGTACTTC.

The chain uses TRBV20-1 and TRBJ1-1; 7 bases line up with TRBD1. V lost 4 bases to trimming and J lost 3 bases; unmatched junction nucleotides: 2. This CDR3 is 12 amino acids long. CDR1 is DFQATT, CDR2 SNEGSKA, per germline (reference sequence). CDR3 sequence: CSATGTDTEAFF. The CDR3 nucleotides are TGCAGTGCTACCGGGACAGACACTGAAGCTTTCTTT.

Many counts were recorded for this clonotype. The chain links TRBV10-3 to TRBJ1-2, with D possibly matching TRBD1 (6 bases). Per the germline V gene, CDR1 is ENHRY and CDR2 is SYGVKD. The V and J ends lost 0 bases and 1 base respectively, with 15 bases between them. The CDR3 has 17 amino acids. The CDR3 DNA follows: TGTGCCATCAGTGAGTCCTTCCCAGGGGAAGGTAACTATGGCTACACCTTC. Its translation is CAISESFPGEGNYGYTF.

This clonotype came up a few times. The chain carries TRBV15 and TRBJ2-1; TRBD2 matches 10 bases. The CDR3 sequence is 16 residues long. Germline assignment: CDR1 LNHNV and CDR2 YYDKDF (reference sequence). Trimming at V came to 3 bases and at J to 0 bases, leaving 2 bases not matched to a gene. The CDR3 loop reads CATSSSGGYSYNEQFF. The CDR3 DNA follows: TGTGCCACCAGCAGTAGCGGGGGGTACTCCTACAATGAGCAGTTCTTC.

This clonotype appeared a single time. The chain is built from TRBV6-5 and TRBJ1-4; D remains ambiguous. Germline CDR1 is MNHEY and CDR2 is SVGAGI. V dropped 0 bases and J dropped 5 bases, with 4 bases sitting between them. The CDR3 contains 13 residues. The DNA for the CDR3 is TGTGCCAGCAGTTACTCTTCGAATGAAAAACTGTTTTTT. Translation: CASSYSSNEKLFF.

This sequence joins TRBV15 and TRBJ1-6; 7 bases align to TRBD1. There are 15 residues in the CDR3. CDR1 is LNHNV, CDR2 YYDKDF, per germline (reference sequence). The V gene end was trimmed by 2 bases and the J gene end by 7 bases; junction bases not matched to a gene: 5. The CDR3 DNA sequence: TGTGCCACCAGCAGATCGACAGGGAACAATTCACCCCTCCACTTT. It is translated as CATSRSTGNNSPLHF.

Worth noting for this clonotype: A much larger clone is a single base away; this may be a read error. The chain recombines TRBV7-9 with TRBJ2-1; D remains unclear. The CDR3 is 13 residues long. CDR1 and CDR2 (germline): SEHNR, FQNEAQ (reference sequence). Between the trimmed V and J ends, which lost 7 bases and 3 bases, there was a span of 10 bases. The CDR3 sequence: CASNRPSYNEQFF. DNA for the CDR3: TGTGCCAGCAACCGACCCAGCTACAATGAGCAGTTCTTC.

Relative to its sample, this clonotype is medium-sized. The V gene is TRBV24-1, the J gene TRBJ1-1; the D gene is possibly TRBD1 (6 bases). The CDR3 sequence is 13 residues long. Per germline, CDR1 KGHDR and CDR2 SFDVKD. Trimming left V 9 bases short and J 5 bases short, with 15 bases between. The CDR3 sequence: CATRKTGGTEAFF. In DNA, the CDR3 is TGTGCCACCCGCAAGACAGGCGGAACTGAAGCTTTCTTT.

CDR3 in DNA: TGTGCCAGCAGTTACTTATCGGGCCAGAGGGAGACCCAGTACTTC. It encodes CASSYLSGQRETQYF. The chain has TRBV6-2 or TRBV6-3 and TRBJ2-5; D unresolved. V was trimmed by 1 base and J by 5 bases, leaving 14 bases between them. Germline V gene data show CDR1 as MNHEY and CDR2 as SVGEGT. The CDR3 runs 15 residues.

This clonotype came up a few times. This chain uses TRBV28 with TRBJ1-4; 9 bases are a match to TRBD1. CDR1 and CDR2 from the germline V gene are MDHEN and SYDVKM. J was trimmed by 6 bases and V by 0 bases; bases with no gene match: 5. This CDR3 spans 16 amino acids. For the CDR3, the DNA is TGTGCCAGCAGTTTATGGGGACAGGGAACCCATGAAAAACTGTTTTTT. Encoded protein: CASSLWGQGTHEKLFF.